These 32 T cell receptor beta chains were sequenced from one sample in a study of human T cells and chemical hapten exposure. Stated time point: patch test 2, 6 weeks after DPC sensitization. Treatment: therapeutic diphenylcyclopropenone sensitization with weekly scalp DPC. One entry per CDR3 protein, called by TCRdb with MiXCR from the RACE reads. The sample yields 96,000 or so distinct CDR3 sequences, over 7.5% seen once. Specimen: whole blood, collected in connection with sensitization to the hapten diphenylcyclopropenone (DPC). The receptor set was obtained from a woman in her thirties or forties with alopecia areata. Some clones in this sample may be carry-over from other donors' samples.

This clonotype has more than one count but fewer than ten. The genes are TRBV18 and TRBJ1-2, with 8 bases that match TRBD1. CDR1 is KGHSH and CDR2 is LQKENI in the germline V gene. The CDR3 has 16 amino acids. Germline trimming cut 3 bases from V and 6 bases from J; bases unmatched to any gene: 12. In nucleotides, the CDR3 is TGTGCCAGCTCACCCGTGGACAGGGAGTATTCCGATGGCTACACCTTC. Translated: CASSPVDREYSDGYTF.

This chain uses TRBV11-2 with TRBJ2-1, with 11 bases lining up with TRBD1. CDR1 is SGHAT and CDR2 is FQNNGV in the germline V gene. The V segment lost 0 bases and the J segment 9 bases; nucleotides outside the gene matches: 7. The CDR3 runs 16 residues. CDR3 sequence reads: CASSLDSGTGGIEQFF. The CDR3 DNA follows: TGTGCCAGCAGCTTAGACTCTGGGACAGGGGGGATTGAGCAGTTCTTC.

This clonotype has more than one count but fewer than ten. The V call is TRBV12-3 or TRBV12-4, the J call TRBJ2-7; 10 bases line up with TRBD2. With 4 bases clipped from V and 3 bases from J, the junction kept 3 bases outside the gene matches. The CDR3 contains 14 residues. CDR3 sequence reads: CASSSSSGSYEQYF. Written as DNA, the CDR3 is TGTGCCAGCAGTTCTTCTAGCGGGAGCTACGAGCAGTACTTC.

Notes on this clonotype: One end of the junction fails to match germline, which may point to a read error. The genes are TRBV7-9 and TRBJ2-7; no clear D. Looked up from germline, CDR1 is SEHNR and CDR2 is FQNEAQ (reference sequence). This CDR3 has 14 residues. Here the CDR3 reads CASSLSRFSLGLWF. CDR3 in DNA: TGTGCCAGCAGCTTATCTCGCTTTAGTTTGGGTCTGTGGTTC.

There are many counts of this clonotype. CDR3 bases: TGCAGTGCTAGAGGGCTGGGCTACAATGAGCAGTTCTTC. Its protein is CSARGLGYNEQFF. The chain joins TRBV20-1 to TRBJ2-1; D remains unclear. CDR1 is DFQATT and CDR2 is SNEGSKA in the germline V gene (reference sequence). Trimming left V 1 base short and J 3 bases short, with 7 bases between. The CDR3 length is 13 residues.

This rearrangement joins TRBV25-1 to TRBJ2-5; D remains ambiguous. The V gene lost 1 base and the J gene lost 4 bases, with 10 bases spanning the gap. CDR1 MGHDK and CDR2 SYGVNS come from the germline V gene. The CDR3 sequence is 14 residues long. Here the CDR3 DNA reads TGTGCCAGCAGTGAATTCAACAGCCCAGAGACCCAGTACTTC. Translating gives CASSEFNSPETQYF.

This clonotype appeared a few times. The V and J genes are TRBV29-1 and TRBJ2-2, with D hard to call. The CDR3 extends over 12 amino acids. The V and J ends lost 4 bases and 1 base respectively, with 4 bases between them. The germline V gene has CDR1 SQVTM and CDR2 ANQGSEA. The CDR3 is CSVVENTGELFF. DNA for the CDR3: TGCAGCGTTGTTGAGAACACCGGGGAGCTGTTTTTT.

V and J are TRBV11-1 and TRBJ2-1; D not resolved. Trimming left V 3 bases short and J 0 bases short, with 12 bases between. The germline V gene has CDR1 SGHAT and CDR2 FQDESV (reference sequence). The CDR3 is 16 amino acids. DNA for the CDR3: TGTGCCAGCAGCTTCGCCGACATATGCTCCTACAATGAGCAGTTCTTC. Translating it yields CASSFADICSYNEQFF.

At least ten counts were recorded for this clonotype. The chain carries TRBV27 and TRBJ1-2, with 9 bases that match TRBD1. The J segment lost 0 bases and the V segment lost 6 bases, leaving 2 bases of the junction unmatched. This CDR3 spans 14 amino acids. Germline V gene lookup returns CDR1 MNHEY and CDR2 SMNVEV (reference sequence). The CDR3 loop reads CASSDRGSNYGYTF. The CDR3 bases are TGTGCCAGCAGCGACAGGGGGTCTAACTATGGCTACACCTTC.

This clonotype was counted between two and nine times. This chain joins TRBV20-1 and TRBJ1-2, with a weak D call TRBD1 (6 bases). Between the trimmed V and J ends, which lost 6 bases and 4 bases, there was a span of 12 bases. The CDR3 is 12 amino acids. CDR1 is DFQATT and CDR2 is SNEGSKA in the germline V gene (reference sequence). The CDR3 DNA reads as TGCAGTGCCACAGGGCATATCTATGGCTACACCTTC. Translation: CSATGHIYGYTF.

The chain employs TRBV4-2 and TRBJ2-2, with 9 bases lining up with TRBD1. V was pared by 4 bases and J by 7 bases, with 13 bases of the junction left unmatched. Germline CDR1 reads LGHNA; CDR2 reads YNFKEQ. The CDR3 runs to 17 residues. The CDR3 here is CASSPSRGQGGNGELFF. Here the CDR3 DNA reads TGTGCCAGCAGCCCTTCAAGGGGACAGGGAGGGAACGGGGAGCTGTTTTTT.

This clonotype was picked up a small number of times. J is TRBJ1-6 and V is TRBV7-9; maybe TRBD1 (5 bases). The CDR3 loop spans 13 amino acids. The V gene's germline CDR1 is SEHNR and CDR2 FQNEAQ (reference sequence). V was cut by 7 bases and J by 5 bases, with 9 bases left in between. The CDR3 spells CASTQGNNSPLHF. DNA for the CDR3: TGTGCCAGCACCCAGGGCAATAATTCACCCCTCCACTTT.

This clonotype occurred many times. The V call is TRBV7-9, the J call TRBJ2-2, with D possibly matching TRBD2 (5 bases). This CDR3 has 15 amino acids. V was pared by 5 bases and J by 2 bases, with 12 bases between. The V gene's germline CDR1 is SEHNR and CDR2 FQNEAQ (reference sequence). CDR3 sequence reads: CASSPLGLNTGELFF. The CDR3, as DNA: TGTGCCAGCAGCCCCCTCGGACTCAACACCGGGGAGCTGTTTTTT.

The CDR3 nucleotides read TGTGCCAGCACCCAGCGAAGAACAGGGGGCGGCACTGAAGCTTTCTTT. Amino acids: CASTQRRTGGGTEAFF. This chain uses TRBV6-5 with TRBJ1-1; TRBD1 matches 9 bases. The junction had 13 bases not matched to a gene; V was cut back by 7 bases and J by 4 bases. Germline lookup yields CDR1 MNHEY and CDR2 SVGAGI. The CDR3 extends over 16 amino acids.

The rearrangement links TRBV6-2 or TRBV6-3 to TRBJ2-1; TRBD2 might be the D (6 bases). The CDR3 spans 16 residues. CDR1 and CDR2 (germline): MNHEY, SVGEGT. The ends were cut back, 6 bases at V and 7 bases at J, with 22 bases in the middle. CDR3 protein: CASSSLWDFQGNEQFF. The DNA of the CDR3 is TGTGCCAGCAGCTCGCTTTGGGACTTTCAAGGGAATGAGCAGTTCTTC.

In its sample, this clonotype was seen a few times. The chain links TRBV9 to TRBJ1-5, with 8 bases fitting TRBD1. V shed 6 bases and J 6 bases; nucleotides not matched to a gene: 5. Germline CDR1 reads SGDLS; CDR2 reads YYNGEE. This CDR3 comprises 13 residues. CDR3 bases: TGTGCCAGCACAGGGGGCGAGGGTCAGCCCCAGCATTTT. Translation gives CASTGGEGQPQHF.

This clonotype has a handful of counts. The chain recombines TRBV28 with TRBJ1-1; D remains ambiguous. The germline gives CDR1 MDHEN, CDR2 SYDVKM. Trimming shortened V by 2 bases and J by 2 bases, and 6 bases separated the two germline ends. The CDR3 extends over 13 amino acids. CDR3 DNA sequence: TGTGCCAGCAGTTTAAAGGCTAACACTGAAGCTTTCTTT. It specifies CASSLKANTEAFF.

There are many counts of this clonotype. This rearrangement joins TRBV2 to TRBJ2-7, with TRBD1 matching 7 bases. The CDR3 is 14 amino acids. Germline CDR1 reads SNHLY; CDR2 reads FYNNEI. V trimming: 7 bases; J trimming: 1 base; junction bases outside the gene matches: 7. CDR3 sequence reads: CASTPGQPSYEQYF. CDR3 nucleotides: TGTGCCAGCACCCCGGGACAGCCGTCCTACGAGCAGTACTTC. The variable domain in full, with the rest retrieved from reference TRBV2 and TRBJ2-7, is EPEVTQTPSHQVTQMGQEVILRCVPISNHLYFYWYRQILGQKVEFLVSFYNNEISEKSEIFDDQFSVERPDGSNFTLKIRSTKLEDSAMYFCASTPGQPSYEQYFGPGTRLTVT.

Many counts were recorded for this clonotype. The J gene is TRBJ2-7, the V gene TRBV29-1; 8 bases align to TRBD1. Trimming removed 5 bases from V and 0 bases from J; junction bases left unmatched: 9. There are 15 residues in the CDR3. CDR1 and CDR2 (germline): SQVTM, ANQGSEA. The CDR3 loop is CSVRLRDRSSYEQYF. The CDR3 nucleotides are TGCAGCGTTCGATTGAGGGACAGGAGCTCCTACGAGCAGTACTTC.

This clonotype was recorded a few times. The J gene is TRBJ2-5, the V gene TRBV7-2, with 10 bases identical to TRBD1. V lost 5 bases and J lost 3; bases outside the gene matches: 3. CDR1 SGHTA and CDR2 FQGNSA come from the germline V gene. This CDR3 contains 14 residues. This chain's CDR3 is CASSTGQGEETQYF. The CDR3 DNA is TGTGCCAGCAGCACCGGACAGGGGGAAGAGACCCAGTACTTC. Supplemented by reference TRBV7-2 and TRBJ2-5, the full variable domain reads GAGVSQSPSNKVTEKGKDVELRCDPISGHTALYWYRQSLGQGLEFLIYFQGNSAPDKSGLPSDRFSAERTGGSVSTLTIQRTQQEDSAVYLCASSTGQGEETQYFGPGTRLLVL.

The rearrangement uses TRBV4-2 and TRBJ1-3; no clear D gene. The CDR3 runs to 15 residues. V lost 0 bases and J lost 3, with 9 bases in between. The germline V gene encodes CDR1 LGHNA and CDR2 YNFKEQ. CDR3 protein: CASSQDPGDGNTIYF. The CDR3 coding sequence is TGTGCCAGCAGCCAAGATCCCGGGGATGGAAACACCATATATTTT.

Ten or more counts support this clonotype. This sequence joins TRBV30 and TRBJ2-3; D not resolved. V lost 0 bases and J lost 3, with 7 bases in between. Germline V lookup: CDR1 GTSNPN, CDR2 SVGIG (reference sequence). The CDR3 spans 13 residues. The CDR3 region has the DNA TGTGCCTGGAGTGTACTTACTACAGATACGCAGTATTTT. This codes for CAWSVLTTDTQYF.

This clonotype occurred many times. This chain uses TRBV12-5 with TRBJ2-3; no definite D call. V lost 5 bases and J 6 bases, leaving 12 bases between the germline ends. CDR1 is LGHNT and CDR2 is FRNRAP in the germline V gene. The CDR3 is 13 amino acids. The CDR3 reads CASGKGSPDTQYF. CDR3 DNA sequence: TGTGCTAGTGGTAAGGGTAGCCCCGATACGCAGTATTTT.

This clonotype came up a few times. In nucleotides, the CDR3 is TGTGCCAGCAGCGTCGAGGGAACCCCCATCAATGAGCAGTTCTTC. Translating gives CASSVEGTPINEQFF. This chain links TRBV9 with TRBJ2-1; possible D gene TRBD2, 5 bases. CDR1 is SGDLS, CDR2 YYNGEE, per germline. The CDR3 is 15 residues long. V dropped 2 bases and J dropped 6 bases, with 15 bases sitting between them. The variable domain in full, completed from reference TRBV9 and TRBJ2-1, reads DSGVTQTPKHLITATGQRVTLRCSPRSGDLSVYWYQQSLDQGLQFLIQYYNGEERAKGNILERFSAQQFPDLHSELNLSSLELGDSALYFCASSVEGTPINEQFFGPGTRLTVL.

In this sample, this clonotype turned up many times. The chain carries TRBV9 and TRBJ2-2; 12 bases agree with TRBD2. The CDR3 is 17 amino acids. The V segment lost 7 bases and the J segment 0 bases; nucleotides outside the gene matches: 7. Per the germline V gene, CDR1 is SGDLS and CDR2 is YYNGEE. Written as DNA, the CDR3 is TGTGCCAGCGGCCGACTAGCGGGAGCCCCGAACACCGGGGAGCTGTTTTTT. Translating it yields CASGRLAGAPNTGELFF.

This clonotype was seen ten or more times. The chain carries TRBV5-6 and TRBJ2-7, with 8 bases lining up with TRBD1. V lost 4 bases, J lost 6 bases, and 9 bases stayed unmatched. The CDR3 contains 14 residues. Germline-derived CDR1 and CDR2 are SGHDT and YYEEEE. CDR3 in amino acids: CASSAGTGTGEQYF. Written as DNA, the CDR3 is TGTGCCAGCAGCGCCGGGACAGGCACCGGCGAGCAGTACTTC.

At least ten counts were recorded for this clonotype. The chain has TRBV7-8 and TRBJ1-3; TRBD1 might be the D (5 bases). V lost 5 bases and J lost 2, with 13 bases in between. The CDR3 has 15 residues. Germline assignment: CDR1 SGHVS and CDR2 FQNEAQ. The chain's CDR3 is CASSTGRGAGNTIYF. The CDR3 DNA reads as TGTGCCAGCAGCACCGGTCGGGGGGCTGGAAACACCATATATTTT. Full variable domain (rest looked up from reference TRBV7-8 and TRBJ1-3): GAGVSQSPRYKVAKRGQDVALRCDPISGHVSLFWYQQALGQGPEFLTYFQNEAQLDKSGLPSDRFFAERPEGSVSTLKIQRTQQEDSAVYLCASSTGRGAGNTIYFGEGSWLTVV.

The chain uses TRBV28 and TRBJ2-1; TRBD1 agrees at 7 bases. Germline V gene data show CDR1 as MDHEN and CDR2 as SYDVKM. After removal of 5 bases from V and 0 bases from J, the junction contained 4 bases not matched to a gene. The CDR3 has 15 amino acids. The CDR3 is CASSIQGISYNEQFF. The CDR3 region has the DNA TGTGCCAGCAGTATACAGGGGATCTCCTACAATGAGCAGTTCTTC.

This clonotype has more than one count but fewer than ten. The V call is TRBV20-1, the J call TRBJ1-5; 7 bases are a match to TRBD1. Germline V lookup: CDR1 DFQATT, CDR2 SNEGSKA (reference sequence). The CDR3 is made up of 17 amino acids. V lost 3 bases, J lost 0 bases, and 11 bases stayed unmatched. The CDR3 spells CSASTWDSGYSNQPQHF. CDR3 DNA sequence: TGCAGTGCTAGCACTTGGGACAGCGGCTATAGCAATCAGCCCCAGCATTTT.

This clonotype appeared many times. The chain links TRBV29-1 to TRBJ2-7; perhaps TRBD1 as D (6 bases). CDR3 length: 12 amino acids. The V gene lost 6 bases and the J gene lost 4 bases, with 13 bases spanning the gap. In germline, CDR1 is SQVTM, CDR2 ANQGSEA. The chain's CDR3 is CSVGPDSYEQYF. CDR3 DNA: TGCAGCGTGGGGCCGGACAGTTACGAGCAGTACTTC.

This clonotype was seen a few times. V usage is TRBV27 and J usage is TRBJ2-5; D not certain. Trimming stripped 0 bases from V and 1 base from J, with 9 bases between. The germline CDR1 and CDR2 sequences are MNHEY and SMNVEV (reference sequence). The CDR3 runs 15 residues. The CDR3: CASSLSLGIQETQYF. The CDR3 region has the DNA TGTGCCAGCAGTTTATCGTTGGGGATCCAAGAGACCCAGTACTTC.

This clonotype was detected only a few times. This chain uses TRBV18 with TRBJ2-2; no reliable D call. The V gene's germline CDR1 is KGHSH and CDR2 LQKENI. Trimming pared 3 bases from V and 5 bases from J, leaving 13 bases between. This CDR3 region has 15 residues. CDR3 in amino acids: CASSPEDDSTGELFF. The CDR3 nucleotides are TGTGCCAGCTCACCTGAGGATGACTCTACCGGGGAGCTGTTTTTT.